This T cell receptor beta chain was profiled in a study of blood T cell repertoires in COVID-19. Study at large: Sources were T cells, B-cell-depleted T cells, or PBMCs; the material itself was cDNA or gDNA.

Researchers sorted participants into cohorts using their self-reported clinical history. There are 16 residues in the CDR3. Deletions cut 1 base from V and 3 bases from J, with 14 bases between. CDR1 is LGHNA, CDR2 YNFKEQ, per germline. The assay was immunoSEQ multiplex PCR, and TCRdb's table has in-frame clones only and misses some. The repertoire includes about 170,000 clones, less than 80% of them detected once, and 15% to 20% sits in the top ten. This chain connects TRBV4-2 to TRBJ2-3; the D gene is possibly TRBD2 (5 bases). The source of this sequence is a woman in her seventies in a cohort exposed to, infected with or recovered from COVID-19 (not recorded which). What was sequenced was PBMCs or T cells enriched from blood (not recorded which). The CDR3 bases are TGTGCCAGCAGCCAAGGGATGGACCCGGGGACAGATACGCAGTATTTT. This encodes CASSQGMDPGTDTQYF.